This is a list of T cell receptor beta chains from one sample in a study of a mutant IDH1 vaccine in newly diagnosed glioma. Their antigens are not known. Measured with immunoSEQ multiplex PCR; TCRdb has only the in-frame clones, and not every one. The sample carries about 41,000 clones, more than 80% recorded once. Source: PBMCs, taken from a glioma patient whose treatment included an IDH1 peptide vaccine. The receptors originated from a man aged 35 to 55 with glioma. Both conserved end residues are part of each CDR3. D genes are given only for firm matches. The size field is filled for only some rows; it gives once, few, many or a size class.

D gene: -; clone size: -; CDR3 length: 15; V gene: TRBV7-9; J gene: TRBJ2-3; CDR3 protein: CASSLYPVGTDTQYF; CDR3 DNA: TGTGCCAGCAGCTTATATCCCGTAGGCACAGATACGCAGTATTTT
D gene: TRBD1; clone size: -; CDR3 length: 13; V gene: TRBV27; J gene: TRBJ1-1; CDR3 protein: CASSLFEGADAFF; CDR3 DNA: TGTGCCAGCAGTTTATTCGAGGGGGCGGACGCTTTCTTT
D gene: -; clone size: once; CDR3 length: 15; V gene: TRBV2; J gene: TRBJ1-6; CDR3 protein: CASREPGHLNSPLHF; CDR3 DNA: TGTGCCAGCAGGGAACCGGGACACCTGAATTCACCCCTCCACTTT
D gene: -; clone size: -; CDR3 length: 16; V gene: TRBV5-5; J gene: TRBJ2-2; CDR3 protein: CASSFLTGKRTGELFF; CDR3 DNA: TGTGCCAGCAGTTTTCTCACTGGCAAAAGGACCGGGGAGCTGTTTTTT
D gene: -; clone size: -; CDR3 length: 14; V gene: TRBV15; J gene: TRBJ1-1; CDR3 protein: CATSRGGGGTEAFF; CDR3 DNA: TGTGCCACCAGCAGAGGGGGAGGTGGCACTGAAGCTTTCTTT
D gene: -; clone size: -; CDR3 length: 14; V gene: TRBV28; J gene: TRBJ1-5; CDR3 protein: CASRSRARNQPQHF; CDR3 DNA: TGTGCCAGCAGATCCAGGGCACGCAATCAGCCCCAGCATTTT
D gene: -; clone size: -; CDR3 length: 16; V gene: TRBV6-1; J gene: TRBJ2-2; CDR3 protein: CASSEQVRANTGELFF; CDR3 DNA: TGTGCCAGCAGTGAACAGGTTCGCGCGAACACCGGGGAGCTGTTTTTT
D gene: -; clone size: -; CDR3 length: 13; V gene: TRBV29-1; J gene: TRBJ1-3; CDR3 protein: CSVELFSGNTIYF; CDR3 DNA: TGCAGCGTTGAGTTGTTCTCTGGAAACACCATATATTTT
D gene: -; clone size: -; CDR3 length: 15; V gene: TRBV9; J gene: TRBJ2-1; CDR3 protein: CASSVVGFGFNEQFF; CDR3 DNA: TGTGCCAGCAGCGTAGTAGGCTTCGGGTTCAATGAGCAGTTCTTC
D gene: -; clone size: -; CDR3 length: 12; V gene: TRBV10-3; J gene: TRBJ2-1; CDR3 protein: CATSGTDHEQFF; CDR3 DNA: TGTGCCACCAGCGGAACGGACCATGAGCAGTTCTTC
D gene: -; clone size: -; CDR3 length: 15; V gene: TRBV23-1; J gene: TRBJ2-2; CDR3 protein: CASYSSLLGTGELFF; CDR3 DNA: TGCGCCAGCTATAGTTCTCTCCTGGGCACCGGGGAGCTGTTTTTT
D gene: -; clone size: -; CDR3 length: 14; V gene: TRBV5-1; J gene: TRBJ2-7; CDR3 protein: CASRPTGTSYEQYF; CDR3 DNA: TGCGCCAGCAGGCCTACAGGGACCTCCTACGAGCAGTACTTC
D gene: TRBD1; clone size: -; CDR3 length: 13; V gene: TRBV10-1; J gene: TRBJ1-1; CDR3 protein: CASSRDRNTEAFF; CDR3 DNA: TGCGCCAGCAGCCGGGACAGGAACACTGAAGCTTTCTTT
D gene: -; clone size: -; CDR3 length: 14; V gene: TRBV21-1; J gene: TRBJ2-3; CDR3 protein: CASSPGQNTDTQYF; CDR3 DNA: TGTGCCAGCAGCCCAGGACAGAACACAGATACGCAGTATTTT
D gene: -; clone size: -; CDR3 length: 14; V gene: TRBV7-2; J gene: TRBJ1-3; CDR3 protein: CASSLKGGGDTIYF; CDR3 DNA: TGTGCCAGCAGCTTAAAAGGGGGAGGCGACACCATATATTTT
D gene: -; clone size: -; CDR3 length: 14; V gene: TRBV7-9; J gene: TRBJ1-2; CDR3 protein: CASSLVDPYYGYTF; CDR3 DNA: TGTGCCAGCAGCTTAGTTGACCCATACTATGGCTACACCTTC
D gene: -; clone size: -; CDR3 length: 11; V gene: TRBV7-2; J gene: TRBJ1-2; CDR3 protein: CASSRNQVPTF; CDR3 DNA: TGTGCCAGCAGCCGAAATCAAGTTCCGACCTTC
D gene: TRBD1; clone size: -; CDR3 length: 16; V gene: TRBV5-1; J gene: TRBJ1-4; CDR3 protein: CASSSGQAGRGEQLFF; CDR3 DNA: TGCGCCAGCAGCTCCGGACAGGCGGGACGGGGTGAACAACTGTTTTTT
D gene: -; clone size: -; CDR3 length: 14; V gene: TRBV5-4; J gene: TRBJ2-5; CDR3 protein: CASSLEGRGMAQYF; CDR3 DNA: TGTGCCAGCAGCTTGGAAGGACGGGGAATGGCCCAGTACTTC
D gene: -; clone size: -; CDR3 length: 16; V gene: TRBV28; J gene: TRBJ2-2; CDR3 protein: CASSSPWGTNTGELFF; CDR3 DNA: TGTGCCAGCAGTTCTCCATGGGGGACCAACACCGGGGAGCTGTTTTTT
D gene: -; clone size: -; CDR3 length: 13; V gene: TRBV4-2; J gene: TRBJ1-1; CDR3 protein: CASSRVGGIEAFF; CDR3 DNA: TGTGCCAGCAGCAGGGTAGGGGGGATTGAAGCTTTCTTT
D gene: -; clone size: few; CDR3 length: 13; V gene: TRBV6-1; J gene: TRBJ1-4; CDR3 protein: CASTEGKGIKLFF; CDR3 DNA: TGTGCCAGCACCGAAGGAAAAGGAATAAAACTGTTTTTT
D gene: -; clone size: -; CDR3 length: 15; V gene: TRBV11-2; J gene: TRBJ1-4; CDR3 protein: CASSLDTWAAEKLFF; CDR3 DNA: TGTGCCAGCAGCTTAGATACTTGGGCGGCTGAAAAACTGTTTTTT
D gene: -; clone size: -; CDR3 length: 15; V gene: TRBV4-3; J gene: TRBJ1-5; CDR3 protein: CASSQDLRVDQPQHF; CDR3 DNA: TGCGCCAGCAGCCAAGATCTCCGGGTAGACCAGCCCCAGCATTTT
D gene: TRBD1; clone size: -; CDR3 length: 15; V gene: TRBV7-6; J gene: TRBJ2-2; CDR3 protein: CASSSGTGAPRGAVF; CDR3 DNA: TGTGCCAGCAGCTCCGGGACAGGGGCTCCCCGGGGAGCTGTTTTT
D gene: -; clone size: -; CDR3 length: 13; V gene: TRBV10-3; J gene: TRBJ1-2; CDR3 protein: CAISLWGNYGYTF; CDR3 DNA: TGTGCCATCAGCCTATGGGGCAACTATGGCTACACCTTC
D gene: -; clone size: -; CDR3 length: 15; V gene: TRBV11-3; J gene: TRBJ2-3; CDR3 protein: CASSEGSSSTDTQYF; CDR3 DNA: TGTGCCAGCAGCGAAGGCAGCTCTAGCACAGATACGCAGTATTTT
D gene: -; clone size: -; CDR3 length: 15; V gene: TRBV25-1; J gene: TRBJ1-6; CDR3 protein: CASSTGSQGNSPLHF; CDR3 DNA: TGTGCCAGCAGTACCGGTTCGCAGGGAAATTCACCCCTCCACTTT
D gene: -; clone size: -; CDR3 length: 18; V gene: TRBV18; J gene: TRBJ2-1; CDR3 protein: CASSPPLEGALSVGEQFF; CDR3 DNA: TGTGCCAGCTCACCCCCACTGGAGGGGGCCCTCTCCGTTGGTGAGCAGTTCTTC
D gene: TRBD2; clone size: -; CDR3 length: 12; V gene: TRBV7-2; J gene: TRBJ2-3; CDR3 protein: CASSLASGPQYF; CDR3 DNA: TGTGCCAGCAGCTTGGCTAGCGGTCCGCAGTATTTT
D gene: TRBD2; clone size: -; CDR3 length: 19; V gene: TRBV28; J gene: TRBJ2-5; CDR3 protein: CARPPGIRTSGPPRETQYF; CDR3 DNA: TGTGCCAGACCCCCAGGGATCAGGACTAGCGGGCCCCCTAGAGAGACCCAGTACTTC
D gene: -; clone size: -; CDR3 length: 13; V gene: TRBV28; J gene: TRBJ1-2; CDR3 protein: CASSLEHFGHYTF; CDR3 DNA: TGTGCCAGCAGTTTGGAGCATTTTGGGCACTACACCTTC
D gene: -; clone size: -; CDR3 length: 11; V gene: TRBV28; J gene: TRBJ2-7; CDR3 protein: CASSPAYEQYF; CDR3 DNA: TGTGCCAGCAGCCCCGCCTACGAGCAGTACTTC
D gene: TRBD2; clone size: -; CDR3 length: 14; V gene: TRBV19; J gene: TRBJ2-2; CDR3 protein: CASSIAGVTGELFF; CDR3 DNA: TGTGCCAGTAGTATCGCGGGGGTCACCGGGGAGCTGTTTTTT
D gene: -; clone size: -; CDR3 length: 12; V gene: TRBV19; J gene: TRBJ2-5; CDR3 protein: CASSWGQETQYF; CDR3 DNA: TGTGCCAGTAGTTGGGGGCAAGAGACCCAGTACTTC